The present entry profiles one TCR beta chain with its context. It has no known antigen specificity. One base away there is no much larger clone; base qualities are not given. The data derive from a study of CD8 T cells in ankylosing spondylitis listed by TCRdb under 2017. A note on the overall study: The study profiled T cell receptor beta repertoires in healthy donors and ankylosing spondylitis patients to find disease-linked TCR variants. Peripheral blood samples were taken, and synovial fluid was additionally collected from ankylosing spondylitis patients. In total, the full study cohort was made up of nearly 110 healthy donors and about two dozen ankylosing spondylitis patients.

V loses 0 bases, J loses 4 bases, and the germline ends lie 8 bases apart. The cysteine opens and the phenylalanine closes a CDR3 of 14 amino acids. CDR3 DNA is the only sequence kept; it has 42 bases, read in frame from the first base. The germline V gene provides CDR1 SGHDT and CDR2 YYEEEE. Reads for this sample came from an Illumina HiSeq 2500. Quantitative 5'-RACE with molecular barcodes was the method used to prepare the TCR beta libraries. In the paper's pipeline: A new computational method based on a probabilistic model of VDJ rearrangement was used to identify disease-linked TCR variants. Clones were called with MiXCR by TCRdb after fastp trimmed the public reads at Q25, and only in-frame beta chains were retained. Records with the same CDR3 protein are collapsed into one entry carrying the most frequent genes and DNA. The V and J calls come from TCRdb's annotation, not from the publication. The sample table lists fewer than 250,000 distinct CDR3 sequences, over 30% of them with a count of one. Clones ranked in the top ten supply about 4.2% of the sample.

Paper-wide results and their limitations: Blood from ankylosing spondylitis patients appeared to be characterized by a TCR beta motif composed of under 10 highly homologous amino acid variants. According to the report, matched synovial fluid samples from ankylosing spondylitis patients were significantly enriched for the disease-linked clones. Some of the motif variants had been reported before in the synovial fluid and blood of reactive arthritis patients, a finding that suggests common disease-initiation mechanisms. A CD8+ phenotype was shown by the disease-linked clones, which were found at relatively low frequencies in peripheral blood.

The chain is assembled from TRBV5-6 and TRBJ1-5, with no confidently assigned D gene. Sample: blood, either unsorted or a sorted T cell fraction (not recorded which). This clonotype originated in a male donor with ankylosing spondylitis or in good health (not recorded which). The CDR3 protein: CASSLEGRNQPQHF. The nucleotide sequence reads as follows: TGTGCCAGCAGCTTGGAAGGCAGGAATCAGCCCCAGCATTTT.